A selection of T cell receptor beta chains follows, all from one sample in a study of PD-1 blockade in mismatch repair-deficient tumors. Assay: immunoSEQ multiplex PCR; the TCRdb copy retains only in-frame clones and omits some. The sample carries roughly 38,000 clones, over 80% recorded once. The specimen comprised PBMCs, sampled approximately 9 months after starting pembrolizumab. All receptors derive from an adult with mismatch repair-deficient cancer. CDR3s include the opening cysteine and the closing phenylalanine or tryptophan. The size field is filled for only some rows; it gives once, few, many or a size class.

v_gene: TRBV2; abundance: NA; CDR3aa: CASSLSGFPSYNEQFF
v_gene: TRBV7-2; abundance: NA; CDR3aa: CASSPGSGRAKNIQYF
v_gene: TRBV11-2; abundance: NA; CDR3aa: CASSLGTGTGTQYF
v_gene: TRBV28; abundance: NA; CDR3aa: CASSSPPDTHHTEAFF
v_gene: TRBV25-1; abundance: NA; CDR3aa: CASSEPLQGSSYEQYF
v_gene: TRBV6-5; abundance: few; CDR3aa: CASSRRGYEQYF
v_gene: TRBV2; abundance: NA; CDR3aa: CASSEDEYNEQFF
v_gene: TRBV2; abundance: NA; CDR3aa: CASASGRANYNEQFF
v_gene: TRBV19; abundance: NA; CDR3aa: CASTAAAVLSGANVLTF
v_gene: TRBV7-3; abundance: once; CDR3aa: CASSRGTSGNNEQFF
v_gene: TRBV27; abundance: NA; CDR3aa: CASSRSGGLLIEAFF
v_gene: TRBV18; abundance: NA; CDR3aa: CASSPRGLAGNEQFF
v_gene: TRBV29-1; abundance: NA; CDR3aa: CSVREGGTDTQYF
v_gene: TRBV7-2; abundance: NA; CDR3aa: CASSPGLAGDTQYF
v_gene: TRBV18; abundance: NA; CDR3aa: CASSPFSGSGQETQYF
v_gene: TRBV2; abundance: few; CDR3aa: CASRATGSNQPQHF
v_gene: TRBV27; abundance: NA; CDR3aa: CASSLDGRGYEQYF
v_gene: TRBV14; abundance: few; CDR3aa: CASRWGLAGYHEQYF
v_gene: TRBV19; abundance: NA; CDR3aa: CASSIGTGERSEAFF
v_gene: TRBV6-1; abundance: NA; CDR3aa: CASLTGGSQYEQYF
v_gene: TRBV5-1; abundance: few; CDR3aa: CASRAGGTNYEQYF
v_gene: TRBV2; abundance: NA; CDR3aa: CATRADRANTEAFF
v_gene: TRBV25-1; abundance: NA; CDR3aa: CAHRGPNTEAFF